This entry concerns a single T cell receptor (beta chain). Its antigen remains unknown. The CDR3 extends over 15 amino acids. The germline V gene encodes CDR1 SGHDN and CDR2 FVKESK. V was pared by 2 bases and J by 2 bases, with 2 bases of the junction left unmatched. The data derive from a study of T cells in Graves' hyperthyroidism and ophthalmopathy. Study-wide points: Within blood appeared most thyroid clonotypes that had expanded above 0.001.

Stable hyperthyroidism: no ophthalmopathy progression over 18 months of follow-up. Exclusion of patients followed from uncontrolled infection, other autoimmune disease, pregnancy or lactation. It was 8 to 10 ml of fresh peripheral blood that supplied the PBMCs. RNA transcripts yielded amplified TCR beta CDR3 regions. TCR CDR3 underwent first-round RT-PCR with the HTBI primer set. In TCRdb, the multiplex PCR reads were re-called with MiXCR into one record per CDR3 protein. Among 460,000 or so distinct CDR3 sequences, about an eighth were seen once, and the ten largest hold 17%. The chain couples TRBV14 to TRBJ2-2; the match to TRBD2 covers 7 bases. Sample: blood. The clonotype was recovered from a woman aged 18-29 years with Graves' hyperthyroidism. Here the CDR3 DNA reads TGTGCCAGCAGCCAACTAGCGGTAAACACCGGGGAGCTGTTTTTT. The encoded protein is CASSQLAVNTGELFF.